What follows is one T cell receptor (beta chain) and its context. The antigen remains undetermined. The sample belongs to a study of cytomegalovirus exposure and HLA in healthy donors. Study-wide results and limits: Most TCR sequences were uncommon, yet certain public TCRs appeared in many donors.

Assay: immunoSEQ multiplex PCR; the TCRdb copy retains only in-frame clones and omits some. The data contain roughly 60,000 clones, over 85% of them singletons. The sequencing sample was made of PBMCs. The receptor was isolated from a young woman in good health and CMV-seropositive.

The CDR3 reads CASRLPPGDTDTQYF. CDR3 nucleotides: TGTGCCAGCAGACTACCCCCGGGAGACACAGATACGCAGTATTTT. The chain has TRBV7-9 and TRBJ2-3; D is possibly TRBD2 (6 bases). V lost 6 bases, J lost 2 bases, and 15 bases lay in between. The CDR3 runs 15 residues. CDR1 is SEHNR, CDR2 FQNEAQ, per germline (reference sequence). Full variable domain (outside the CDR3, taken from reference TRBV7-9 and TRBJ2-3): DTGVSQNPRHKITKRGQNVTFRCDPISEHNRLYWYRQTLGQGPEFLTYFQNEAQLEKSRLLSDRFSAERPKGSFSTLEIQRTEQGDSAMYLCASRLPPGDTDTQYFGPGTRLTVL.